A selection of T cell receptor beta chains follows, all from one sample in a study of cytomegalovirus exposure and HLA in healthy donors. Sequenced by immunoSEQ multiplex PCR; TCRdb stores in-frame clones only, minus some. The sample has approximately 120,000 clones; 75% to 80% are singletons. Material for sequencing was PBMCs. The origin of the receptors is a woman in her thirties or forties in good health and CMV-seronegative. CDR3s include the opening cysteine and the closing phenylalanine or tryptophan. A D gene is named only where the DNA matches it firmly. Expanded clones get a size class; other rows say once, few or many, or leave the size out.

TRBJ2-7,NA,11,TRBV23-1,NA,CASSQTVEQYF,TGCGCCAGCAGTCAAACAGTCGAGCAGTACTTC
TRBJ2-7,NA,14,TRBV19,once,CASRVSRGNYEQYF,TGTGCCAGTAGAGTGAGCCGGGGAAACTACGAGCAGTACTTC
TRBJ1-5,NA,13,TRBV2,NA,CASSNRVQQPQHF,TGTGCCAGCAGTAACAGGGTGCAGCAGCCCCAGCATTTT
TRBJ2-1,NA,14,TRBV19,NA,CASSINSDSNEQFF,TGTGCCAGTAGTATCAATTCCGACAGCAATGAGCAGTTCTTC
TRBJ2-2,NA,12,TRBV9,few,CASSPLAGELFF,TGTGCCAGCAGCCCCCTTGCCGGGGAGCTGTTTTTT
TRBJ2-7,TRBD2,17,TRBV6-1,NA,CASSEFWSGVDSYEQYF,TGTGCCAGCAGTGAATTTTGGAGCGGGGTGGACTCCTACGAGCAGTACTTC
TRBJ2-7,NA,13,TRBV28,NA,CASSLLQYYEQYF,TGTGCCAGCAGTTTATTACAGTACTACGAGCAGTACTTC
TRBJ2-7,TRBD2,14,TRBV18,few,CASSPGLAVYEQYF,TGTGCCAGCTCACCGGGACTAGCGGTCTACGAGCAGTACTTC
TRBJ2-7,TRBD2,17,TRBV6-1,NA,CASSERLAGGLTYEQYF,TGTGCCAGCAGTGAAAGACTAGCGGGAGGGTTAACCTACGAGCAGTACTTC
TRBJ2-3,TRBD2,17,TRBV4-1,NA,CASSQTYGLAGTDTQYF,TGCGCCAGCAGCCAGACGTACGGGCTAGCGGGCACAGATACGCAGTATTTT
TRBJ1-4,NA,15,TRBV11-2,NA,CASSLADGPWERVFF,TGTGCCAGCAGCTTAGCGGACGGGCCCTGGGAGAGAGTGTTTTTT
TRBJ2-7,TRBD2,16,TRBV27,NA,CASSSGTSGSSYEQYF,TGTGCCAGCAGTTCAGGGACTAGCGGCAGCTCCTACGAGCAGTACTTC
TRBJ1-5,NA,13,TRBV6-5,NA,CASSQGLNQPQHF,TGTGCCAGCAGTCAGGGGTTGAATCAGCCCCAGCATTTT
TRBJ2-2,NA,14,TRBV5-5,NA,CASSPPRNTGELFF,TGTGCCAGCAGCCCCCCGCGGAACACCGGGGAGCTGTTTTTT
TRBJ2-2,NA,13,TRBV13,few,CATGWGETGELFF,TGTGCCACCGGATGGGGGGAAACCGGGGAGCTGTTTTTT
TRBJ1-5,TRBD1,14,TRBV28,NA,CASSFHQGGQPQHF,TGTGCCAGCAGTTTTCACCAGGGGGGTCAGCCCCAGCATTTT
TRBJ2-1,NA,17,TRBV2,NA,CASSDRWAQSPRGEQFF,TGTGCCAGCAGTGACCGGTGGGCCCAGAGTCCGCGGGGTGAGCAGTTCTTC